Presented here are 21 T cell receptor beta chains from one specimen sequenced in a study of CD8+CD57+ T cells in acquired aplastic anemia. Researchers used genomic DNA as the template to profile TCR beta VDJ and CDR3. TCRdb ran MiXCR on the reads and lists one entry per CDR3 protein. The table shows 150,000 to 180,000 distinct CDR3 sequences, with roughly half occurring only once. Those patients picked for sequencing had displayed CD8+CD57+ cell expansion on flow cytometry. The material sequenced was sorted CD4+, CD8+, or CD8+CD57+ T cells (not recorded which) from PBMCs. The origin of the receptors is a human donor with aplastic anemia.

This chain joins TRBV19 and TRBJ1-5; D perhaps matches TRBD1 (6 bases). Germline V gene sequence: CDR1 LNHDA, CDR2 SQIVND (reference sequence). The germline V and J ends were trimmed by 8 bases and 7 bases, with 18 bases remaining between them. The CDR3 extends over 14 amino acids. DNA for the CDR3: TGTGCCAGTGCATACAAAGGGGGGGGACAGCCCCAGCATTTT. Translation gives CASAYKGGGQPQHF. The full variable domain, its missing parts supplied by reference TRBV19 and TRBJ1-5, is DGGITQSPKYLFRKEGQNVTLSCEQNLNHDAMYWYRQDPGQGLRLIYYSQIVNDFQKGDIAEGYSVSREKKESFPLTVTSAQKNPTAFYLCASAYKGGGQPQHFGDGTRLSIL.

This clonotype appeared once. V and J are TRBV7-6 and TRBJ2-5; 11 bases align to TRBD2. The germline V gene encodes CDR1 SGHVS and CDR2 FNYEAQ. This CDR3 is built from 16 residues. V shed 5 bases, J shed 4 bases, and the junction held 9 bases outside the gene matches. CDR3 sequence (DNA): TGTGCCAGCAGCGCCGGGACTAGCGGCCTGGGAGAGACCCAGTACTTC. Residues: CASSAGTSGLGETQYF.

This chain links TRBV4-2 with TRBJ2-7; D is perhaps TRBD1 (5 bases). CDR3 size: 13 residues. V dropped 2 bases and J dropped 3 bases, with 8 bases sitting between them. Per the germline V gene, CDR1 is LGHNA and CDR2 is YNFKEQ. CDR3 sequence: CASSQSGNYEQYF. In DNA, the CDR3 is TGTGCCAGCAGCCAATCAGGGAACTACGAGCAGTACTTC.

In this sample, this clonotype turned up many times. The V and J genes are TRBV29-1 and TRBJ2-5, with TRBD2 matching 11 bases. Germline V gene sequence: CDR1 SQVTM, CDR2 ANQGSEA. The V and J ends lost 8 bases and 5 bases, in that order; junction bases with no gene match: 13. This CDR3 contains 15 residues. CDR3 region: CSSLVVAGGPETQYF. The CDR3 DNA reads as TGCAGCTCCCTCGTTGTAGCGGGGGGGCCGGAGACCCAGTACTTC.

CDR3 amino acids: CAIFPGQGFQPQHF. CDR3 nucleotides: TGTGCCATCTTTCCGGGACAGGGGTTTCAGCCCCAGCATTTT. The chain links TRBV24-1 to TRBJ1-5; 10 bases are shared with TRBD1. CDR1 and CDR2 (germline): KGHDR, SFDVKD. This CDR3 has 14 residues. V was pared by 11 bases and J by 6 bases, with 9 bases of the junction left unmatched.

At least ten counts were recorded for this clonotype. This rearrangement joins TRBV14 to TRBJ2-1; no definite D call. Trimming shortened V by 0 bases and J by 6 bases, and 12 bases separated the two germline ends. The CDR3 sequence is 15 residues long. Per the germline V gene, CDR1 is SGHDN and CDR2 is FVKESK. The CDR3: CASSQDSYVGNEQFF. The CDR3 bases are TGTGCCAGCAGCCAAGATTCCTACGTGGGCAATGAGCAGTTCTTC. The variable domain in full, with the rest retrieved from reference TRBV14 and TRBJ2-1, is EAGVTQFPSHSVIEKGQTVTLRCDPISGHDNLYWYRRVMGKEIKFLLHFVKESKQDESGMPNNRFLAERTGGTYSTLKVQPAELEDSGVYFCASSQDSYVGNEQFFGPGTRLTVL.

This rearrangement joins TRBV4-2 to TRBJ1-1; 10 positions match TRBD1. CDR1 LGHNA and CDR2 YNFKEQ come from the germline V gene. The CDR3 sequence is 16 residues long. The V gene end was trimmed by 0 bases and the J gene end by 4 bases; junction bases not matched to a gene: 5. As DNA, the CDR3 is TGTGCCAGCAGCCAAGATGACAGGGGGCAAGGCACTGAAGCTTTCTTT. This translates into CASSQDDRGQGTEAFF.

This rearrangement joins TRBV7-9 to TRBJ1-5; 8 bases are a match to TRBD1. V was pared by 7 bases and J by 4 bases, with 3 bases of the junction left unmatched. The CDR3 is made up of 13 amino acids. Germline V gene sequence: CDR1 SEHNR, CDR2 FQNEAQ (reference sequence). CDR3 sequence reads: CASIDRGNQPQHF. The CDR3 coding sequence is TGTGCCAGCATCGACAGGGGTAATCAGCCCCAGCATTTT.

This clonotype has only a few counts. This sequence joins TRBV2 and TRBJ2-5; D gene uncertain. The germline CDR1 and CDR2 sequences are SNHLY and FYNNEI. The CDR3 covers 11 residues. The V end was cut by 1 base, the J end by 7 bases, with 4 bases between. CDR3 region: CASSEGGTQYF. The DNA of the CDR3 is TGTGCCAGCAGTGAAGGAGGGACCCAGTACTTC.

This clonotype was seen many times. The chain uses TRBV11-2 and TRBJ2-1, with TRBD2 as a possible D gene (6 bases). There are 15 residues in the CDR3. CDR1 is SGHAT, CDR2 FQNNGV, per germline. The ends were cut back, 6 bases at V and 3 bases at J, with 15 bases in the middle. CDR3 amino acids: CASRAGPGDYNEQFF. Here the CDR3 DNA reads TGTGCCAGCAGGGCGGGACCCGGAGACTACAATGAGCAGTTCTTC.

The count of this clonotype is one. This chain uses TRBV29-1 with TRBJ2-7, with D tentatively TRBD1 (5 bases). V was pared by 5 bases and J by 0 bases, with 11 bases between. The germline gives CDR1 SQVTM, CDR2 ANQGSEA. This CDR3 spans 13 amino acids. The CDR3 sequence: CSVRQGGSYEQYF. The CDR3 DNA sequence: TGCAGCGTTCGGCAGGGCGGCTCCTACGAGCAGTACTTC.

A few counts support this clonotype. Possible read error: a much larger clone is one base away. The gene calls are TRBV9 and TRBJ2-7; D perhaps matches TRBD2 (5 bases). Trimming pared 4 bases from V and 3 bases from J, leaving 14 bases between. Per germline, CDR1 SGDLS and CDR2 YYNGEE. This CDR3 spans 14 amino acids. The CDR3 region is CASSIEGANYEQYF. CDR3 nucleotide sequence: TGTGCCAGCAGCATAGAGGGTGCTAACTACGAGCAGTACTTC.

The chain couples TRBV5-5 to TRBJ1-2; D unresolved. Germline values: CDR1 SGHKS, CDR2 YYEKEE (reference sequence). The CDR3 contains 13 residues. Deletions cut 6 bases from V and 2 bases from J, with 11 bases between. Here the CDR3 DNA reads TGTGCCAGCATTCCGACGGGGAACTATGGCTACACCTTC. Its protein product is CASIPTGNYGYTF.

This clonotype was detected many times. The V gene is TRBV6-4, the J gene TRBJ2-6, with D perhaps being TRBD1 or TRBD2 (6 bases each). This CDR3 region has 18 residues. CDR1 is MRHNA, CDR2 SNTAGT, per germline. V was cut by 4 bases and J by 1 base, with 17 bases left in between. The CDR3 loop reads CASSAGTPGASGANVLTF. As DNA, the CDR3 is TGTGCCAGCAGTGCCGGGACCCCGGGGGCGTCTGGGGCCAACGTCCTGACTTTC.

The sample holds a few counts of this clonotype. V gene TRBV19 combines with J gene TRBJ2-5; TRBD2 matches at 7 bases. This CDR3 contains 12 residues. Germline CDR1 LNHDA, CDR2 SQIVND (reference sequence). The trim removed 8 bases at V and 5 bases at J, leaving 5 bases unmatched. The DNA of the CDR3 is TGTGCCAGTTCGGTGGGAGGGGAGACCCAGTACTTC. It is translated as CASSVGGETQYF. The whole variable domain, filled in from reference TRBV19 and TRBJ2-5, reads DGGITQSPKYLFRKEGQNVTLSCEQNLNHDAMYWYRQDPGQGLRLIYYSQIVNDFQKGDIAEGYSVSREKKESFPLTVTSAQKNPTAFYLCASSVGGETQYFGPGTRLLVL.

The chain uses TRBV20-1 and TRBJ2-5, with D uncertain. Trimming took 0 bases from V and 2 from J, leaving 1 base between them. The CDR3 covers 11 residues. Per the germline V gene, CDR1 is DFQATT and CDR2 is SNEGSKA (reference sequence). CDR3 sequence reads: CSAREQETQYF. The CDR3, as DNA: TGCAGTGCTAGAGAACAAGAGACCCAGTACTTC.

The chain joins TRBV6-2 or TRBV6-3 to TRBJ1-2, with D maybe TRBD1 (5 bases). The CDR3 loop spans 15 amino acids. CDR1 is MNHEY and CDR2 is SVGEGT in the germline V gene. With 2 bases removed from V and 4 bases from J, the gap between germline ends came to 14 bases. CDR3 loop: CASSYRPDRVYGYTF. The CDR3 DNA is TGTGCCAGCAGTTACCGCCCAGACAGAGTCTATGGCTACACCTTC.

This chain joins TRBV7-2 and TRBJ1-2; D is ambiguous. The CDR3 loop spans 13 amino acids. Germline CDR1 is SGHTA and CDR2 is FQGNSA. V lost 5 bases, J lost 3 bases, and 10 bases lay in between. The CDR3 DNA is TGTGCCAGCAGCCTGGACCGCCACTATGGCTACACCTTC. Protein product: CASSLDRHYGYTF.

This clonotype was counted between two and nine times. The chain recombines TRBV3-1 with TRBJ2-2; a possible D gene is TRBD1 (6 bases). This CDR3 spans 13 amino acids. Trimming took 11 bases from V and 0 from J, leaving 10 bases between them. Germline lookup yields CDR1 LGHDT and CDR2 YNNKEL (reference sequence). In DNA, the CDR3 is TGTGCCTCCACAGGGTCGAACACCGGGGAGCTGTTTTTT. It yields the protein CASTGSNTGELFF.

CDR3 loop: CSARDHRIYEQYF. In DNA, the CDR3 is TGCAGTGCTAGAGACCACAGGATCTACGAGCAGTACTTC. The chain employs TRBV20-1 and TRBJ2-7; TRBD1 is a possible D gene (5 bases). The length of the CDR3 is 13 residues. From germline, CDR1 is DFQATT and CDR2 SNEGSKA (reference sequence). Between the trimmed V and J ends, which lost 0 bases and 3 bases, there was a span of 9 bases.

The chain recombines TRBV9 with TRBJ2-5; D is unresolved. The CDR3 runs to 12 residues. V was cut by 0 bases and J by 1 base, with 1 base left in between. Germline CDR1 SGDLS, CDR2 YYNGEE. In DNA, the CDR3 is TGTGCCAGCAGCGTAGCCCAAGAGACCCAGTACTTC. This sequence encodes CASSVAQETQYF.